Shown below are 22 T cell receptor beta chains from a single sample sequenced in a study of memory B cells and T cells in multiple sclerosis. After stimulus-free culture, autoproliferating CFSE-dim and non-proliferating CFSE-high T cells were sequenced separately. Cultures began with roughly 5x10^7 CFSE-labeled PBMCs, unstimulated for 7 to 8 days, with replicate wells pooled. Their antigens are not known. Clones were sequenced by immunoSEQ multiplex PCR, and TCRdb holds only the in-frame ones, with some missing. This sample has about 32,000 clones; about 82% occur once, and the top ten carry 2% to 3%. Sequencing was done on a sample of PBMCs from blood kept in culture. All receptors derive from a human donor with multiple sclerosis.

The chain is built from TRBV28 and TRBJ2-2; 8 bases match TRBD2. The CDR3 has 13 residues. CDR1 MDHEN and CDR2 SYDVKM come from the germline V gene. V dropped 4 bases and J dropped 7; count of bases not matched to a gene: 2. CDR3 DNA sequence: TGTGCCAGCAGTTACGGGACTAGCGGGGAGCTGTTTTTT. Its protein product is CASSYGTSGELFF.

The V call is TRBV9, the J call TRBJ1-5; no clear D gene. The length of the CDR3 is 13 residues. Per germline, CDR1 SGDLS and CDR2 YYNGEE. With 7 bases removed from V and 3 bases from J, the gap between germline ends came to 11 bases. The CDR3 spells CASPQVPNQPQHF. The CDR3 region has the DNA TGTGCCAGCCCCCAGGTGCCCAATCAGCCCCAGCATTTT.

The genes are TRBV19 and TRBJ1-5; 9 bases are shared with TRBD1. Germline CDR1 LNHDA, CDR2 SQIVND (reference sequence). This CDR3 is 13 amino acids long. V was pared by 6 bases and J by 7 bases, with 4 bases of the junction left unmatched. The CDR3 coding sequence is TGTGCCAGTAGGGACAGGGGTGACCAGCCCCAGCATTTT. As protein: CASRDRGDQPQHF.

This clone has only a few counts. The chain carries TRBV19 and TRBJ2-7; D possibly corresponds to TRBD2 (6 bases). The CDR3 is 14 residues long. The germline V gene has CDR1 LNHDA and CDR2 SQIVND (reference sequence). V was cut by 4 bases and J by 6 bases, with 16 bases left in between. This chain's CDR3 is CASSTASASGEQYF. CDR3 nucleotides: TGTGCCAGTAGTACTGCTAGCGCGAGCGGCGAGCAGTACTTC.

This clone is a singleton in its sample. This sequence joins TRBV5-6 and TRBJ2-7; D unresolved. The CDR3 extends over 14 amino acids. V was pared by 2 bases and J by 1 base, with 10 bases between. Germline lookup yields CDR1 SGHDT and CDR2 YYEEEE. The CDR3 protein is CASSFRASSYEQYF. In DNA form, the CDR3 reads TGTGCCAGCAGCTTCCGCGCTTCTTCCTACGAGCAGTACTTC.

J is TRBJ2-2 and V is TRBV25-1; a weak D match, TRBD1 (8 bases). The ends were cut back, 6 bases at V and 5 bases at J, with 13 bases in the middle. The V gene's germline CDR1 is MGHDK and CDR2 SYGVNS. The length of the CDR3 is 14 residues. The CDR3 DNA sequence: TGTGCCAGCAGGACAGGGGAGGGGACCGGGGAGCTGTTTTTT. Residues: CASRTGEGTGELFF. Full variable domain (remainder filled in from reference TRBV25-1 and TRBJ2-2): EADIYQTPRYLVIGTGKKITLECSQTMGHDKMYWYQQDPGMELHLIHYSYGVNSTEKGDLSSESTVSRIRTEHFPLTLESARPSHTSQYLCASRTGEGTGELFFGEGSRLTVL.

This clone was counted a few times. The gene calls are TRBV21-1 and TRBJ1-5. TRBV21-1 is a known pseudogene. The length of the CDR3 is 13 residues. This CDR3 is CASSKTPGIAQHF. The CDR3 DNA reads TGTGCCAGCAGCAAAACTCCTGGGATAGCCCAGCATTTT.

V and J are TRBV6-1 and TRBJ2-1; the D is unclear. CDR1 is MNHNS, CDR2 SASEGT, per germline. V lost 7 bases and J lost 9, with 13 bases in between. This CDR3 is built from 12 residues. The CDR3 DNA follows: TGTGCCAGCATGTCTCTCCGGGTTGAGCAGTTCTTC. It translates to CASMSLRVEQFF.

The chain couples TRBV2 to TRBJ2-5; perhaps TRBD2 as D (6 bases). Near its end, the DNA agrees better with TRBJ2-7, so the J call may be wrong. The CDR3 extends over 13 amino acids. The germline gives CDR1 SNHLY, CDR2 FYNNEI. The CDR3 DNA follows: TGTGCCAGCAGGAGGGACTTCACCTACGAGCAGTACTTC. This sequence encodes CASRRDFTYEQYF.

This chain connects TRBV7-9 to TRBJ1-6; no definite D call. Trimming cost V 1 base and J 15 bases, with 10 bases left between them. CDR1 and CDR2 (germline): SEHNR, FQNEAQ (reference sequence). The CDR3 extends over 12 amino acids. The CDR3: CASSLEIRNLHF. Here the CDR3 DNA reads TGTGCCAGCAGCTTAGAAATAAGGAACCTCCACTTT.

The chain employs TRBV11-1 and TRBJ2-1, with D maybe TRBD2 (6 bases). The V end was cut by 6 bases, the J end by 0 bases, with 15 bases between. In germline, CDR1 is SGHAT, CDR2 FQDESV (reference sequence). This CDR3 spans 16 amino acids. For the CDR3, the DNA is TGTGCCAGCAGTCCAAGAGGGACTTACTCCTACAATGAGCAGTTCTTC. Residues: CASSPRGTYSYNEQFF.

The V call is TRBV28, the J call TRBJ1-3; TRBD1 is a possible D gene (5 bases). The CDR3 is made up of 15 amino acids. Trimming pared 8 bases from V and 2 bases from J, leaving 16 bases between. Germline loops: CDR1 MDHEN, CDR2 SYDVKM. The CDR3 reads CASRTPRGTGNTIYF. DNA of the CDR3: TGTGCCAGCCGCACCCCCCGGGGGACTGGAAACACCATATATTTT.

V usage is TRBV9 and J usage is TRBJ2-7, with 9 bases identical to TRBD2. J lost 6 bases, V lost 0 bases, and 7 bases had no gene match. From germline, CDR1 is SGDLS and CDR2 YYNGEE. CDR3 length: 15 amino acids. The DNA for the CDR3 is TGTGCCAGCAGCGTAGGTATAGCGGGAGAGGGCGAGCAGTACTTC. Translated, it gives CASSVGIAGEGEQYF.

The chain couples TRBV5-1 to TRBJ2-5; D is unresolved. V was cut by 4 bases and J by 1 base, with 20 bases left in between. This CDR3 is 17 amino acids long. Germline CDR1 and CDR2: SGHRS and YFSETQ. This CDR3 reads CASSLFYKAESQETQYF. In DNA, the CDR3 is TGCGCCAGCAGCCTATTCTATAAGGCTGAGTCCCAAGAGACCCAGTACTTC.

J is TRBJ2-2 and V is TRBV6-4; D possibly matches TRBD1 or TRBD2 (6 bases each). The CDR3 covers 14 residues. CDR1 and CDR2 (germline): MRHNA, SNTAGT. V was trimmed by 7 bases and J by 2 bases, leaving 11 bases between them. The CDR3 bases are TGTGCCAGCAAATCGGGGGCTAACACCGGGGAGCTGTTTTTT. This gives the protein CASKSGANTGELFF.

The chain links TRBV7-3 to TRBJ1-4; D gene ambiguous. The germline V and J ends were trimmed by 6 bases and 2 bases, with 16 bases remaining between them. CDR3 length: 16 amino acids. Germline CDR1 reads SGHTA; CDR2 reads FQGTGA. The CDR3 DNA reads TGTGCCAGCAGTCACGTGTCCCTAACTACTAATGAAAAACTGTTTTTT. Protein sequence: CASSHVSLTTNEKLFF.

This sequence joins TRBV5-6 and TRBJ1-4; D is possibly TRBD1 (6 bases). The V gene lost 1 base and the J gene lost 10 bases, with 17 bases spanning the gap. This CDR3 spans 15 amino acids. Germline V gene data show CDR1 as SGHDT and CDR2 as YYEEEE. CDR3 nucleotides: TGTGCCAGCAGCTTGTCCGCCGTCGGGGGCGGAAAACTGTTTTTT. It specifies CASSLSAVGGGKLFF.

V usage is TRBV5-1 and J usage is TRBJ2-7; D not certain. CDR1 is SGHRS, CDR2 YFSETQ, per germline. Between the trimmed V and J ends, which lost 4 bases and 6 bases, there was a span of 17 bases. The CDR3 contains 14 residues. The CDR3 here is CASSGRGGVPEQYF. The CDR3 DNA reads TGCGCCAGCAGCGGGCGTGGTGGGGTACCCGAGCAGTACTTC. The full variable domain, its missing parts supplied by reference TRBV5-1 and TRBJ2-7, is KAGVTQTPRYLIKTRGQQVTLSCSPISGHRSVSWYQQTPGQGLQFLFEYFSETQRNKGNFPGRFSGRQFSNSRSEMNVSTLELGDSALYLCASSGRGGVPEQYFGPGTRLTVT.

This chain links TRBV6-1 with TRBJ2-5, with 7 bases lining up with TRBD1. Matching the DNA end better, TRBJ2-7 makes the J call doubtful. This CDR3 region has 15 residues. CDR1 is MNHNS and CDR2 is SASEGT in the germline V gene. The CDR3 nucleotides are TGTGCCAGCAGACTCATCAGGGGGTTATCCTACGAGCAGTACTTC. As protein: CASRLIRGLSYEQYF.

As for this clone: Other nucleotide sequences in the sample specify the same CDR3. The V and J genes are TRBV2 and TRBJ1-1, with D uncertain. The CDR3 length is 15 residues. V was shortened by 7 bases and J by 8 bases, with 23 bases between the two germline ends. Germline values: CDR1 SNHLY, CDR2 FYNNEI. The CDR3 region is CASTKIDPGGAEAFF. The CDR3 DNA follows: TGTGCCAGCACCAAAATAGACCCGGGCGGCGCCGAAGCTTTCTTT.

This clone was detected once. V usage is TRBV10-1 and J usage is TRBJ1-5; 7 positions match TRBD1. The CDR3 contains 13 residues. Per the germline V gene, CDR1 is WNHNN and CDR2 is SYGVQD (reference sequence). The V and J ends lost 1 base and 12 bases, in that order; junction bases with no gene match: 6. Here the CDR3 reads CASSEYRDSFQHF. The CDR3 DNA reads as TGCGCCAGCAGTGAGTATCGGGACAGCTTCCAGCATTTT.

CDR3 coding DNA: TGCGCCAGCAGCTTGGGGGTCTGGAATGAGCAGTTCTTC. It translates to CASSLGVWNEQFF. The V and J genes are TRBV5-1 and TRBJ2-1; D not resolved. This CDR3 is built from 13 residues. CDR1 and CDR2 from the germline V gene are SGHRS and YFSETQ. The V end lost 0 bases, the J end lost 7 bases, and 8 bases lay between the germline ends. Drawing the rest from reference TRBV5-1 and TRBJ2-1, the complete variable domain is KAGVTQTPRYLIKTRGQQVTLSCSPISGHRSVSWYQQTPGQGLQFLFEYFSETQRNKGNFPGRFSGRQFSNSRSEMNVSTLELGDSALYLCASSLGVWNEQFFGPGTRLTVL.